This is a list of T cell receptor beta chains from one sample in a study of radiation and T cells in renal cell carcinoma. Here immunoSEQ multiplex PCR was the method, and the copy in TCRdb shows in-frame clones only, minus some. Of roughly 23,000 clones in the sample, 45% to 50% were seen once. The specimen comprised tumor tissue, sampled from a patient whose treatment included radiotherapy and nephrectomy. Every receptor here comes from a woman aged 45-65 years with renal cell carcinoma. Each CDR3 is given with its conserved first and last residue. The order of the fields is CDR3 length, V gene, J gene, D gene, clone size, CDR3 protein, CDR3 DNA. A D gene is named only where the DNA matches it firmly. Size is omitted from some rows. Given values are once, few, many or a class for expanded clones.

>15|TRBV4-3|TRBJ1-2|TRBD1|-
CASSQDRTGAYGYTF
TGCGCCAGCAGCCAAGATCGGACAGGGGCCTATGGCTACACCTTC
>12|TRBV5-6|TRBJ1-2|-|-
CASSLGAGGYTF
TGTGCCAGCAGCCTTGGAGCAGGCGGCTACACCTTC
>14|TRBV5-4|TRBJ1-3|-|-
CASSFLENRDTIYF
TGTGCCAGCAGCTTTCTGGAGAACAGGGACACCATATATTTT
>12|TRBV28|TRBJ1-5|-|-
CASSDSNQPQHF
TGTGCCAGCAGCGATAGCAATCAGCCCCAGCATTTT
>15|TRBV5-6|TRBJ2-2|-|-
CASSLDRGYTGELFF
TGTGCCAGCAGCTTGGATCGGGGGTACACCGGGGAGCTGTTTTTT
>17|TRBV7-2|TRBJ2-3|TRBD2|once
CASSLYGSGGLTDTQYF
TGTGCCAGCAGCTTATATGGTAGCGGGGGCCTCACAGATACGCAGTATTTT
>16|TRBV5-6|TRBJ2-3|-|-
CASSLVRRGGEDTQYF
TGTGCCAGCAGCTTGGTACGGCGGGGCGGCGAAGATACGCAGTATTTT
>15|TRBV25-1|TRBJ1-2|-|once
CASTPSATLGYGYTF
TGTGCCAGCACACCCTCTGCGACGCTGGGTTATGGCTACACCTTC
>15|TRBV30|TRBJ1-6|-|-
CAWSVGEQGHSPLHF
TGTGCCTGGAGTGTCGGGGAACAGGGTCATTCACCCCTCCACTTT
>12|TRBV15|TRBJ1-1|-|-
CATSRKEGGAFF
TGTGCCACCAGCAGAAAAGAGGGGGGAGCTTTCTTT
>13|TRBV5-1|TRBJ1-1|-|few
CASRPGRNTEAFF
TGCGCCAGCAGACCTGGACGGAACACTGAAGCTTTCTTT
>14|TRBV7-8|TRBJ2-5|-|many
CASSSPLIQETQYF
TGTGCCAGCAGCTCCCCCCTTATACAAGAGACCCAGTACTTC
>12|TRBV9|TRBJ2-1|-|once
CASSVGYNEQFF
TGTGCCAGCAGCGTAGGCTACAATGAGCAGTTCTTC
>15|TRBV9|TRBJ2-7|-|-
CASSVGVDLNYEQYF
TGTGCCAGCAGCGTAGGAGTTGACCTAAATTACGAGCAGTACTTC
>16|TRBV10-3|TRBJ1-1|TRBD1|once
CAIRPNEDRGETEAFF
TGTGCCATCAGACCCAATGAGGACAGGGGGGAGACTGAAGCTTTCTTT
>17|TRBV5-1|TRBJ2-7|TRBD1|-
CASSSANSGQGAYEQYF
TGCGCCAGCAGCTCCGCAAATTCGGGACAGGGGGCCTACGAGCAGTACTTC
>17|TRBV9|TRBJ2-2|-|medium-sized
CASSPQNPTENTGELFF
TGTGCCAGCAGCCCCCAAAACCCGACAGAGAACACCGGGGAGCTGTTTTTT
>16|TRBV10-1|TRBJ2-2|TRBD1|-
CASSEIGQGNTGELFF
TGCGCCAGCAGTGAAATAGGACAGGGGAACACCGGGGAGCTGTTTTTT
>14|TRBV6-5|TRBJ2-7|-|-
CASTPTRGGGEQYF
TGTGCCAGCACCCCCACCCGTGGCGGAGGCGAGCAGTACTTC
>16|TRBV2|TRBJ1-6|TRBD1|-
CASSGGTEDYNSPLHF
TGTGCCAGCAGTGGGGGGACAGAGGACTATAATTCACCCCTCCACTTT
>15|TRBV4-1|TRBJ2-7|-|-
CASSQVGDLSYEQYF
TGCGCCAGCAGCCAAGTTGGAGACCTCTCCTACGAGCAGTACTTC
>13|TRBV19|TRBJ1-5|TRBD1|few
CASSGGVGQPQHF
TGTGCCAGCTCAGGGGGGGTCGGTCAGCCCCAGCATTTT
>12|TRBV9|TRBJ1-1|-|-
CASSSAGAEAFF
TGTGCCAGCAGCTCCGCCGGTGCTGAAGCTTTCTTT
>14|TRBV15|TRBJ1-6|-|-
CATSRAMGNSPLHF
TGTGCCACCAGCAGAGCGATGGGGAATTCACCCCTCCACTTT
>13|TRBV30|TRBJ1-1|-|few
CAWIPLPNTEAFF
TGTGCCTGGATACCCTTACCCAACACTGAAGCTTTCTTT
>15|TRBV7-9|TRBJ1-1|-|few
CASSLGTANSAEAFF
TGTGCCAGCAGCTTAGGGACCGCCAATAGCGCTGAAGCTTTCTTT
>14|TRBV30|TRBJ1-5|TRBD1|-
CAWSGDRGNQPQHF
TGTGCCTGGAGTGGGGACAGGGGAAATCAGCCCCAGCATTTT
>14|TRBV5-6|TRBJ1-1|-|-
CASSSGPMNTEAFF
TGTGCCAGCAGCTCGGGACCCATGAACACTGAAGCTTTCTTT
>13|TRBV18|TRBJ1-4|TRBD1|few
CASQGQGNEKLFF
TGTGCCAGCCAAGGACAGGGAAATGAAAAACTGTTTTTT
>14|TRBV6-1|TRBJ1-6|TRBD1|-
CASSSDRALSPLHF
TGTGCCAGCAGTTCAGACAGGGCCCTATCACCCCTCCACTTT
>16|TRBV4-1|TRBJ1-1|-|-
CASSQLGGGRVAEAFF
TGCGCCAGCAGCCAATTGGGTGGGGGCAGGGTCGCTGAAGCTTTCTTT
>13|TRBV6-5|TRBJ1-2|TRBD1|-
CASTNGRGLGYTF
TGTGCCAGCACCAATGGCAGGGGGCTTGGCTACACCTTC
>13|TRBV28|TRBJ1-2|-|once
CASSPSGDYGYTF
TGTGCCAGCAGCCCCTCCGGAGACTATGGCTACACCTTC
>13|TRBV6-4|TRBJ1-1|-|few
CASSLGTGTEAFF
-
>14|TRBV7-9|TRBJ1-4|-|-
CASSPPREGEKLFF
TGTGCCAGCAGCCCCCCGAGGGAGGGTGAAAAACTGTTTTTT
>14|TRBV6-5|TRBJ1-5|-|-
CASSYGRNNQPQHF
TGTGCCAGCAGTTACGGGCGGAACAATCAGCCCCAGCATTTT
>16|TRBV7-6|TRBJ2-5|TRBD2|-
CASSPLGSGGGETQYF
TGTGCCAGCAGCCCCTTGGGTAGCGGGGGCGGGGAGACCCAGTACTTC
>16|TRBV30|TRBJ2-2|-|once
CAWSVGQYLGTGELFF
TGTGCCTGGAGTGTTGGACAGTATTTGGGGACCGGGGAGCTGTTTTTT
>14|TRBV6-5|TRBJ1-3|-|-
CASRRGRWENTIYF
TGTGCCAGCAGAAGGGGACGGTGGGAAAACACCATATATTTT
>13|TRBV7-3|TRBJ1-1|-|few
CASSFLLGRDAFF
TGTGCCAGCAGCTTCTTATTAGGCAGGGACGCTTTCTTT
>15|TRBV5-1|TRBJ1-5|TRBD1|-
CASSLDRGENQPQHF
TGCGCCAGCAGCTTGGACAGGGGGGAAAATCAGCCCCAGCATTTT
>15|TRBV5-1|TRBJ1-1|TRBD1|medium-sized
CASSLEGQVATEAFF
TGCGCCAGCAGCTTGGAAGGACAGGTAGCGACTGAAGCTTTCTTT
>15|TRBV2|TRBJ2-3|-|-
CASSPQLSSTDTQYF
TGTGCCAGCAGTCCCCAGTTATCTAGCACAGATACGCAGTATTTT
>16|TRBV19|TRBJ1-2|TRBD1|-
CASSIDSDRGLYGYTF
TGTGCCAGTAGTATCGATTCGGACAGGGGGCTCTATGGCTACACCTTC
>16|TRBV4-1|TRBJ2-7|-|-
CASSQAGLRILDEQYF
TGCGCCAGCAGCCAAGCAGGACTCAGAATCCTCGACGAGCAGTACTTC